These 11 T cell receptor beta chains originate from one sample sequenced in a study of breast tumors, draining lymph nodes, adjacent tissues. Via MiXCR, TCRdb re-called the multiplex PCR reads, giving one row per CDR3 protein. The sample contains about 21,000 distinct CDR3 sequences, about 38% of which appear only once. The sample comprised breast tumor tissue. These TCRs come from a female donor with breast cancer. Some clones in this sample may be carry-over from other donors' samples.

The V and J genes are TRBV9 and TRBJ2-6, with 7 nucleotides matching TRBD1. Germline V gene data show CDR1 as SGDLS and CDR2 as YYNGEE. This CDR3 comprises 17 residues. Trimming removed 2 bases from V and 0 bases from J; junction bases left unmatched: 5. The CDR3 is CASSVRDSISGANVLTF. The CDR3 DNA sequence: TGTGCCAGCAGCGTCCGGGACAGCATCTCTGGGGCCAACGTCCTGACTTTC.

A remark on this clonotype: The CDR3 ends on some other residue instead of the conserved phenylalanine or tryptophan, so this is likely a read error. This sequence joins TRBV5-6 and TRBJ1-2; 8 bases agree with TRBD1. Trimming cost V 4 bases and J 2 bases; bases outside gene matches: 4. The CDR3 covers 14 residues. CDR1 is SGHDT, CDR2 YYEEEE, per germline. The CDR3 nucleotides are TGTGCCAGCAGCATACAGGGGGGAAACTATGGCTACACCTCC. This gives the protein CASSIQGGNYGYTS.

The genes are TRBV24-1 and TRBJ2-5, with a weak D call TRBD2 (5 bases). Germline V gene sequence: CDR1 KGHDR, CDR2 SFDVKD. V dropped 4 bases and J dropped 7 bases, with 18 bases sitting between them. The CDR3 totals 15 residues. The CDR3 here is CATSETREASGTQYF. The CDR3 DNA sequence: TGTGCCACCAGTGAAACACGGGAAGCGTCGGGGACCCAGTACTTC.

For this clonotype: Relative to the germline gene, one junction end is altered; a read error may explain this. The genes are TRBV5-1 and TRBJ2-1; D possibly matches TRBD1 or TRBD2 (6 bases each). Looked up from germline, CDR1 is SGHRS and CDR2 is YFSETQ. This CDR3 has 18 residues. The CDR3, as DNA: TGCGCCAGCAGCTTCCCCTTAGGGGGGCTGAGCTCCTACAATAAGCAGTTCTTC. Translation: CASSFPLGGLSSYNKQFF.

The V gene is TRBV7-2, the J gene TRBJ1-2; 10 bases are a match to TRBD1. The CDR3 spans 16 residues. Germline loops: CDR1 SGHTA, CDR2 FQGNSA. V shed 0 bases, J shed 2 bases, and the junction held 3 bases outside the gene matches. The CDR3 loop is CASSLALGQGNYGYTF. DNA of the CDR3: TGTGCCAGCAGCTTAGCGCTGGGACAGGGGAACTATGGCTACACCTTC.

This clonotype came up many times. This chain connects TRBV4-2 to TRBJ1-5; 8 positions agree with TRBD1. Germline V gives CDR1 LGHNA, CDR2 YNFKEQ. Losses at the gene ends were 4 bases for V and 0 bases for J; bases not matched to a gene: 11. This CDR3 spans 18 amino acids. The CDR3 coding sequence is TGTGCCAGCAGCCCCGGACAGGGCCGGGGGTATAGCAATCAGCCCCAGCATTTT. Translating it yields CASSPGQGRGYSNQPQHF.

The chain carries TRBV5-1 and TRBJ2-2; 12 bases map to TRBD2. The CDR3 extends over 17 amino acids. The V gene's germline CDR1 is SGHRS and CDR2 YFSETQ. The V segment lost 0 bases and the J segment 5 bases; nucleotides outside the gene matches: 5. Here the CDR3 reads CASSLGLAGERTGELFF. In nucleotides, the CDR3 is TGCGCCAGCAGCTTGGGACTAGCGGGAGAGCGAACCGGGGAGCTGTTTTTT.

CDR3 nucleotides: TGCAGCGTTGATGGGACGGCGAGCTCCTACAATGAGCAGTTCTTC. Its translation is CSVDGTASSYNEQFF. V is TRBV29-1 and J is TRBJ2-1; D could derive from TRBD1 or TRBD2 (5 bases each). V gave up 3 bases and J gave up 0 bases, with 12 bases separating them. Germline V lookup: CDR1 SQVTM, CDR2 ANQGSEA. CDR3 length: 15 residues.

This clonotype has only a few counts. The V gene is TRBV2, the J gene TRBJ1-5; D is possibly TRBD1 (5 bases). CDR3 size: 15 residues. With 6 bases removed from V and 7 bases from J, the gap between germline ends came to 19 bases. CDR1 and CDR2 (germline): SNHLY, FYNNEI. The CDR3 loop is CASSSGTLLRQPQHF. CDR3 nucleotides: TGTGCCAGCAGCTCCGGGACCCTCTTGAGGCAGCCCCAGCATTTT.

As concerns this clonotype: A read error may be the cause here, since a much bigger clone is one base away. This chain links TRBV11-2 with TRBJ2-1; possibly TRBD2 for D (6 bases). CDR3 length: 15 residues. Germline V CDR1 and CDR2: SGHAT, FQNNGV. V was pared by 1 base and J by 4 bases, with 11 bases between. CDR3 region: CASSLVGGAYNEQFF. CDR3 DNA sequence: TGTGCCAGCAGCTTAGTGGGCGGGGCATACAATGAGCAGTTCTTC.

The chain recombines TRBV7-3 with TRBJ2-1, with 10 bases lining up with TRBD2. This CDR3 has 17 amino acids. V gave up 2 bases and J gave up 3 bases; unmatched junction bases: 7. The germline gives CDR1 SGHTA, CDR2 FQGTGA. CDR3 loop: CASSLLAGAPGYNEQFF. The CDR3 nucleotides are TGTGCCAGCAGCTTACTAGCGGGAGCGCCGGGCTACAATGAGCAGTTCTTC. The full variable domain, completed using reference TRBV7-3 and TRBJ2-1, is GAGVSQTPSNKVTEKGKYVELRCDPISGHTALYWYRQSLGQGPEFLIYFQGTGAADDSGLPNDRFFAVRPEGSVSTLKIQRTERGDSAVYLCASSLLAGAPGYNEQFFGPGTRLTVL.